One sample yielded the 23 T cell receptor beta chains listed below, sequenced in a study of metastatic and nonmetastatic thyroid tumors. TCRdb ran MiXCR on the PCR reads. The data contain about 26,000 clones, around 24% of them seen just once; the ten biggest clones take up 6%. No patient had received any treatment before thyroid surgery. Sequencing was performed on blood. Every receptor here comes from a female donor with papillary thyroid cancer or a benign thyroid nodule (not recorded which). Some clones in this sample may be carry-over from other donors' samples.

In its sample, this clone was seen many times. The chain has TRBV19 and TRBJ2-3; the match to TRBD1 covers 7 bases. CDR3 length: 18 residues. V shed 6 bases and J 3 bases; nucleotides not matched to a gene: 18. CDR1 is LNHDA, CDR2 SQIVND, per germline (reference sequence). The CDR3 loop reads CASSKHERTGTDTDTQYF. In nucleotides, the CDR3 is TGTGCCAGTAGCAAACACGAACGGACAGGCACAGATACAGATACGCAGTATTTT.

The V call is TRBV27, the J call TRBJ2-1; D is perhaps TRBD2 (6 bases). V lost 5 bases and J lost 4, with 18 bases in between. This CDR3 has 16 residues. Germline V gene data show CDR1 as MNHEY and CDR2 as SMNVEV (reference sequence). The CDR3 protein is CASSGILAHSYNEQFF. The CDR3 DNA reads TGTGCCAGCAGTGGTATACTAGCACACTCATACAATGAGCAGTTCTTC.

Concerning this clone itself: A much more abundant neighbour one base away suggests this may be a read error. This chain uses TRBV20-1 with TRBJ2-1; 7 bases line up with TRBD1. Per germline, CDR1 DFQATT and CDR2 SNEGSKA (reference sequence). This CDR3 comprises 12 residues. V lost 6 bases, J lost 12 bases, and 11 bases stayed unmatched. CDR3 sequence: CSANGHSGGQFF. Written as DNA, the CDR3 is TGCAGTGCGAACGGACATTCAGGGGGGCAGTTCTTC.

This clone was counted between two and nine times. The CDR3, as DNA: TGTGCCACCAGCAGAGAACGGGAGTTGTTCTCTGGCTACACCTTC. Amino acids: CATSRERELFSGYTF. The chain has TRBV15 and TRBJ1-2, with no clear D. The CDR3 runs 15 residues. The germline CDR1 and CDR2 sequences are LNHNV and YYDKDF (reference sequence). The germline V and J ends were trimmed by 0 bases and 7 bases, with 15 bases remaining between them.

In this sample, this clone is medium-sized. This chain uses TRBV7-2 with TRBJ2-7; D remains unclear. The CDR3 contains 14 residues. The V end lost 6 bases, the J end lost 7 bases, and 19 bases lay between the germline ends. CDR1 is SGHTA, CDR2 FQGNSA, per germline. The CDR3 here is CASSPLAGFREQYF. Here the CDR3 DNA reads TGTGCCAGCAGTCCACTCGCAGGATTTCGAGAGCAGTACTTC. Looking up the rest from reference TRBV7-2 and TRBJ2-7 gives the full variable domain: GAGVSQSPSNKVTEKGKDVELRCDPISGHTALYWYRQSLGQGLEFLIYFQGNSAPDKSGLPSDRFSAERTGGSVSTLTIQRTQQEDSAVYLCASSPLAGFREQYFGPGTRLTVT.

The chain links TRBV6-1 to TRBJ1-5, with D unclear. Trimming shortened V by 10 bases and J by 8 bases, and 30 bases separated the two germline ends. Germline loops: CDR1 MNHNS, CDR2 SASEGT. The CDR3 is 17 amino acids. CDR3 loop: CANSAQAATRESKPQHF. The DNA for the CDR3 is TGTGCCAACAGCGCCCAGGCGGCAACACGGGAGAGTAAGCCCCAGCATTTT.

CDR3 loop: CASSPPTGDSYEQYF. CDR3 DNA: TGTGCCAGCTCACCACCGACAGGGGATTCCTACGAGCAGTACTTC. The chain joins TRBV18 to TRBJ2-7; 8 positions match TRBD1. Germline values: CDR1 KGHSH, CDR2 LQKENI. V lost 0 bases to trimming and J lost 1 base; unmatched junction nucleotides: 2. This CDR3 comprises 15 residues.

V and J are TRBV11-2 and TRBJ2-7; 7 positions match TRBD1. This CDR3 has 15 amino acids. Looked up from germline, CDR1 is SGHAT and CDR2 is FQNNGV. Trimming cost V 8 bases and J 7 bases; bases outside gene matches: 17. This CDR3 is CASQLGTGARGEQYF. In DNA form, the CDR3 reads TGTGCCAGCCAACTAGGAACAGGGGCTCGCGGAGAGCAGTACTTC.

This clone was observed at least ten times. The rearrangement joins TRBV5-6 to TRBJ2-6; 12 nucleotides align to TRBD2. After removal of 3 bases from V and 2 bases from J, the junction contained 6 bases not matched to a gene. The germline gives CDR1 SGHDT, CDR2 YYEEEE. This CDR3 is 18 amino acids long. The CDR3 DNA reads TGTGCCAGCAGCTACCCGACTAGCGGGAGAGCTGGGGCCAACGTCCTGACTTTC. This gives the protein CASSYPTSGRAGANVLTF.

This clone is labeled as medium-sized. The chain carries TRBV28 and TRBJ2-7, with TRBD1 matching 9 bases. The CDR3 loop spans 13 amino acids. Germline V gives CDR1 MDHEN, CDR2 SYDVKM. V was pared by 10 bases and J by 6 bases, with 10 bases of the junction left unmatched. The CDR3 DNA reads TGTGCCACCTACAGGGGGCGCCCCTTCGAGCAGTACTTC. Protein product: CATYRGRPFEQYF. The variable domain in full, with the rest retrieved from reference TRBV28 and TRBJ2-7, is DVKVTQSSRYLVKRTGEKVFLECVQDMDHENMFWYRQDPGLGLRLIYFSYDVKMKEKGDIPEGYSVSREKKERFSLILESASTNQTSMYLCATYRGRPFEQYFGPGTRLTVT.

Only a few counts were recorded for this clone. The rearrangement uses TRBV7-6 and TRBJ2-7; TRBD1 is a possible D gene (6 bases). Trimming took off 9 bases at V and 2 bases at J, with 11 bases between the two ends. The germline CDR1 and CDR2 sequences are SGHVS and FNYEAQ. There are 12 residues in the CDR3. The CDR3 here is CASRGSTYEQYF. As DNA, the CDR3 is TGTGCCAGTAGGGGGTCAACCTACGAGCAGTACTTC.

At least ten counts were recorded for this clone. CDR3 nucleotides: TGCGCCAGCGCTTCTGATGCCAATTCACCCCTCCACTTT. It translates to CASASDANSPLHF. The chain uses TRBV10-1 and TRBJ1-6, with D unclear. This CDR3 has 13 residues. Trimming shortened V by 8 bases and J by 7 bases, and 12 bases separated the two germline ends. Germline V gene data show CDR1 as WNHNN and CDR2 as SYGVQD (reference sequence).

This clone was seen a few times. This chain connects TRBV6-1 to TRBJ2-2; perhaps D is TRBD1 or TRBD2 (5 bases each). Deletions cut 8 bases from V and 11 bases from J, with 27 bases between. Germline CDR1 is MNHNS and CDR2 is SASEGT. This CDR3 is built from 16 residues. The CDR3 spells CASRGTRGCYTCELFF. CDR3 bases: TGTGCCAGCCGTGGCACCCGGGGCTGCTACACCTGTGAGCTGTTTTTT.

This clone was seen a few times. The chain combines TRBV12-5 with TRBJ2-1; 8 bases fit TRBD1. Germline-derived CDR1 and CDR2 are LGHNT and FRNRAP. The CDR3 is 16 residues long. Germline trimming cut 0 bases from V and 0 bases from J; bases unmatched to any gene: 1. CDR3 coding DNA: TGTGCTAGTGGTTTGGTACAGGGGGGCTCCTACAATGAGCAGTTCTTC. Residues: CASGLVQGGSYNEQFF.

This clone was counted at least ten times. The V call is TRBV4-2, the J call TRBJ1-5, with 11 bases identical to TRBD1. Germline CDR1 reads LGHNA; CDR2 reads YNFKEQ. This CDR3 spans 15 amino acids. Trimming at V came to 1 base and at J to 7 bases, leaving 3 bases not matched to a gene. CDR3 DNA: TGTGCCAGCAGCCAAGGGACAGGGGGCCAACAGCCCCAGCATTTT. This gives the protein CASSQGTGGQQPQHF.

The rearrangement uses TRBV7-3 and TRBJ2-3, with D tentatively TRBD2 (7 bases). Trimming left V 5 bases short and J 5 bases short, with 14 bases between. This CDR3 contains 14 residues. Germline lookup yields CDR1 SGHTA and CDR2 FQGTGA. For the CDR3, the DNA is TGTGCCAGCAGCAGGGGGGCTAGCGGAGATACGCAGTATTTT. Translation gives CASSRGASGDTQYF.

This clone rates as medium-sized. V usage is TRBV20-1 and J usage is TRBJ1-5, with a possible D match to TRBD1 (6 bases). The V gene lost 4 bases and the J gene lost 3 bases, with 13 bases spanning the gap. Germline CDR1 and CDR2: DFQATT and SNEGSKA (reference sequence). The CDR3 has 14 residues. The CDR3, as DNA: TGCAGTGCTATACAGGGTCCTTCCAATCAGCCCCAGCATTTT. Protein: CSAIQGPSNQPQHF.

The table lists this clone with many counts. The chain has TRBV9 and TRBJ2-1; the match to TRBD1 covers 7 bases. The germline gives CDR1 SGDLS, CDR2 YYNGEE. The V and J ends lost 3 bases and 5 bases, in that order; junction bases with no gene match: 11. This CDR3 is built from 16 residues. The CDR3 is CASSARNTQGDNEQFF. As DNA, the CDR3 is TGTGCCAGCAGCGCCCGGAACACCCAGGGGGACAATGAGCAGTTCTTC.

This clone was counted a few times. A read error may be the cause here, since a much bigger clone is one base away. This sample also contains other DNA sequences that code for the same CDR3. The chain recombines TRBV29-1 with TRBJ1-1; tentatively, D is TRBD1 (5 bases). The CDR3 is 13 amino acids. Germline V gene lookup returns CDR1 SQVTM and CDR2 ANQGSEA. The CDR3 reads CSVGSRVYTEAFF. CDR3 bases: TGCAGCGTTGGATCCAGGGTCTATACTGAGGCTTTCTTT.

This clone came up many times. The chain recombines TRBV7-2 with TRBJ2-3; D remains ambiguous. Trimming pared 5 bases from V and 3 bases from J, leaving 9 bases between. Germline CDR1 reads SGHTA; CDR2 reads FQGNSA. The CDR3 is made up of 13 amino acids. In nucleotides, the CDR3 is TGTGCCAGCAGCCCCGCCCGGACAGATACGCAGTATTTT. This sequence encodes CASSPARTDTQYF.

This clone occurred many times. This sequence joins TRBV12-5 and TRBJ2-3; no definite D call. CDR3 size: 11 residues. The germline V and J ends were trimmed by 4 bases and 8 bases, with 7 bases remaining between them. Per germline, CDR1 LGHNT and CDR2 FRNRAP. The CDR3 loop reads CASGSSGTQYF. CDR3 coding DNA: TGTGCTAGTGGTTCCTCCGGTACGCAGTATTTT.

The J gene is TRBJ2-5, the V gene TRBV12-3 or TRBV12-4, with D unclear. V was pared by 0 bases and J by 4 bases, with 0 bases between. The CDR3 is made up of 11 amino acids. The CDR3 DNA is TGTGCCAGCAGTTTAGCAGAGACCCAGTACTTC. Encoded protein: CASSLAETQYF.

This clone has a count of ten or more. The chain links TRBV6-4 to TRBJ2-3; D is ambiguous. This CDR3 has 16 amino acids. V shed 0 bases and J shed 1 base, with 11 bases lying between them. Germline values: CDR1 MRHNA, CDR2 SNTAGT. As DNA, the CDR3 is TGTGCCAGCAGTGACTCTGGAACCTCTGGCACAGATACGCAGTATTTT. This translates into CASSDSGTSGTDTQYF.